The rows below give T cell receptor beta chains drawn from one sample of a study of post-analysis software for immune sequencing data. TCRdb re-called the PCR reads with MiXCR, one entry per CDR3 protein. The repertoire consists of about 820,000 distinct CDR3 sequences, with about 57% occurring once and the leading ten covering approximately 4.5%. Input material: blood. Receptor source: a girl under 18 with multiple sclerosis. The CDR3 runs from the conserved cysteine through the conserved F or W. D genes are given only for firm matches. The listing skips clone size in some rows; elsewhere it reads once, few, many or a size class.

j_gene	d_gene	abundance	v_gene	CDR3aa	CDR3nt
TRBJ1-3	.	.	TRBV2	CASAREVLSGNTIYF	TGTGCCAGCGCCCGGGAGGTCCTCTCTGGAAACACCATATATTTT
TRBJ2-3	TRBD2	.	TRBV20-1	CSEKRAGVQYTQYF	TGCAGTGAAAAGCGGGCGGGAGTACAGTATACGCAGTATTTT
TRBJ2-7	TRBD1	.	TRBV10-3	CAIRTGGEPSYEQYF	TGTGCCATCAGGACAGGGGGCGAACCATCCTACGAGCAGTACTTC
TRBJ2-3	.	few	TRBV5-1	CASTTGEHTDTQYF	TGCGCCAGTACCACGGGGGAACACACAGATACGCAGTATTTT
TRBJ1-1	.	.	TRBV28	CATLRLGGNTEAFF	TGTGCCACCCTCCGGTTGGGGGGGAACACTGAAGCTTTCTTT
TRBJ2-1	TRBD2	.	TRBV5-1	CASSFSGTIDEQFF	TGCGCCAGCAGCTTTTCCGGGACTATCGATGAGCAGTTCTTC
TRBJ2-7	.	few	TRBV10-3	CAISNGGVGEQYF	TGTGCCATCAGCAATGGCGGAGTGGGCGAGCAGTACTTC
TRBJ2-1	.	.	TRBV12-2	CASRLKGLAGGPTYNEQFF	TGTGCAAGTCGCTTAAAAGGACTAGCGGGAGGGCCCACCTACAATGAGCAGTTCTTC
TRBJ2-7	.	once	TRBV9	CASSADGGSSYEQYF	TGTGCCAGCAGCGCAGATGGGGGGAGCTCCTACGAGCAGTACTTC
TRBJ2-3	.	.	TRBV15	CATSRPKGTAEDTQYF	TGTGCCACCAGCAGACCGAAGGGGACTGCAGAGGATACGCAGTATTTT
TRBJ2-7	TRBD2	.	TRBV20-1	CSARSPGLADKDYEQYF	TGCAGTGCTAGGAGCCCCGGACTAGCGGACAAGGACTACGAGCAGTACTTC
TRBJ2-5	.	.	TRBV7-3	CASSLTGLIQETQYF	TGTGCCAGCAGCTTAACAGGGTTGATCCAAGAGACCCAGTACTTC
TRBJ2-1	TRBD2	.	TRBV7-9	CASSPRLADYNEQFF	TGTGCCAGCAGCCCCAGACTAGCGGATTACAATGAGCAGTTCTTC
TRBJ2-7	TRBD2	few	TRBV4-1	CASSQEASGSTYEQYF	TGCGCCAGCAGCCAAGAAGCTAGCGGGAGTACCTACGAGCAGTACTTC
TRBJ2-5	.	.	TRBV18	CASSPPVGIGRNQETQYF	TGTGCCAGCTCACCACCCGTGGGCATTGGGCGGAACCAAGAGACCCAGTACTTC
TRBJ2-4	.	.	TRBV9	CASSPRGVTKNIQYF	TGTGCCAGCAGCCCCAGAGGGGTGACCAAAAACATTCAGTACTTC
TRBJ1-2	TRBD1	.	TRBV7-9	CASSSTGGADPTF	TGTGCCAGCAGCTCGACAGGGGGCGCTGACCCCACCTTC
TRBJ2-5	.	.	TRBV6-5	CASSYSTRGRDQETQYF	TGTGCCAGCAGTTACTCGACGCGGGGGCGTGACCAAGAGACCCAGTACTTC
TRBJ1-3	.	.	TRBV7-9	CASSRTPRGAGNTIYF	TGTGCCAGCAGCCGGACACCAAGGGGAGCTGGAAACACCATATATTTT
TRBJ1-2	TRBD1	few	TRBV5-5	CASSLEGGDLEYGYTF	TGTGCCAGCAGCTTGGAAGGGGGCGATCTTGAATATGGCTACACCTTC
TRBJ2-1	TRBD2	.	TRBV5-1	CASSLIGRIYNEQFF	TGCGCCAGCAGCTTGATCGGGAGGATATACAATGAGCAGTTCTTC
TRBJ2-3	.	.	TRBV12-3/TRBV12-4	CASSPGLALSTDTQYF	TGTGCCAGCAGCCCGGGGCTAGCGTTAAGCACAGATACGCAGTATTTT
TRBJ1-2	.	.	TRBV7-2	CASSPRGEPLTVYGYTF	TGTGCCAGCAGCCCCCGTGGGGAACCCCTAACCGTATATGGCTACACCTTC
TRBJ2-1	TRBD2	.	TRBV9	CASSVGTTVEQFF	TGTGCCAGCAGCGTTGGGACTACCGTTGAGCAGTTCTTC
TRBJ2-3	.	.	TRBV12-3/TRBV12-4	CASSPRRQRITDTQYF	TGTGCCAGCAGTCCCCGCCGGCAGCGGATCACAGATACGCAGTATTTT
TRBJ2-7	.	.	TRBV7-9	CASSLGYSMGSYEQYF	TGTGCCAGCAGCTTAGGGTATTCCATGGGCTCCTACGAGCAGTACTTC
TRBJ2-5	.	few	TRBV7-8	CASSLDRATLKETQYF	TGTGCCAGCAGCTTAGATCGAGCGACTCTTAAAGAGACCCAGTACTTC
TRBJ1-2	.	.	TRBV29-1	CSVSGRTNYGYTF	TGCAGCGTGAGCGGACGGACTAACTATGGCTACACCTTC
TRBJ2-6	.	.	TRBV5-1	CASQAGNSGANVLTF	TGCGCCAGCCAAGCAGGAAACTCTGGGGCCAACGTCCTGACTTTC